Each of the 14 T cell receptor beta chains below was sequenced from the same sample in a study of blood T cell repertoires in COVID-19. The assay was immunoSEQ multiplex PCR, and TCRdb's table has in-frame clones only and misses some. The repertoire holds fewer than 40,000 clones, with 85% as singletons. Sequencing was carried out using peripheral blood. The receptors derive from an elderly man with active COVID-19.

The table lists this clone with a few counts. The chain combines TRBV4-2 with TRBJ2-5; D is unclear. Germline CDR1 reads LGHNA; CDR2 reads YNFKEQ. Trimming stripped 2 bases from V and 1 base from J, with 5 bases between. The CDR3 length is 13 residues. CDR3 residues: CASSQSPQETQYF. The CDR3, as DNA: TGTGCCAGCAGCCAATCTCCCCAAGAGACCCAGTACTTC.

The chain combines TRBV7-9 with TRBJ2-7; D gene uncertain. Germline lookup yields CDR1 SEHNR and CDR2 FQNEAQ (reference sequence). The V gene lost 8 bases and the J gene lost 3 bases, with 11 bases spanning the gap. This CDR3 region has 12 residues. The CDR3 region has the DNA TGTGCCAGCGAGCTTATACGCTACGAGCAGTACTTC. Translating it yields CASELIRYEQYF.

This sequence joins TRBV7-9 and TRBJ2-7, with D perhaps matching TRBD1 (5 bases). CDR1 and CDR2 (germline): SEHNR, FQNEAQ (reference sequence). CDR3 length: 14 amino acids. Trimming took 2 bases from V and 5 from J, leaving 13 bases between them. CDR3 amino acids: CASSLTQGSNEQYF. The CDR3 coding sequence is TGTGCCAGCAGCTTAACTCAGGGTTCTAACGAGCAGTACTTC.

The chain links TRBV4-2 to TRBJ2-7; D is possibly TRBD2 (6 bases). CDR3 length equals 16 residues. Per germline, CDR1 LGHNA and CDR2 YNFKEQ. V dropped 1 base and J dropped 5 bases, with 18 bases sitting between them. The CDR3 region is CASSQVGGAPVDEQYF. DNA of the CDR3: TGTGCCAGCAGCCAAGTCGGAGGGGCGCCCGTGGACGAGCAGTACTTC.

The chain combines TRBV18 with TRBJ1-6, with TRBD1 matching 8 bases. J lost 13 bases, V lost 3 bases, and 5 bases had no gene match. This CDR3 is built from 13 residues. In germline, CDR1 is KGHSH, CDR2 LQKENI. In DNA form, the CDR3 reads TGTGCCAGCTCACCCCGACAGGGGAACCCCCTCCACTTT. As protein: CASSPRQGNPLHF.

V is TRBV7-2 and J is TRBJ2-3; possibly TRBD2 for D (5 bases). Germline V gene sequence: CDR1 SGHTA, CDR2 FQGNSA. V was trimmed by 1 base and J by 5 bases, leaving 7 bases between them. The CDR3 runs to 13 residues. The CDR3 nucleotides read TGTGCCAGCAGCTTAGTGAGGGAAGATACGCAGTATTTT. This gives the protein CASSLVREDTQYF. The whole variable domain, filled in from reference TRBV7-2 and TRBJ2-3, reads GAGVSQSPSNKVTEKGKDVELRCDPISGHTALYWYRQSLGQGLEFLIYFQGNSAPDKSGLPSDRFSAERTGGSVSTLTIQRTQQEDSAVYLCASSLVREDTQYFGPGTRLTVL.

The chain recombines TRBV27 with TRBJ2-1, with 12 bases matching TRBD2. Germline CDR1 and CDR2: MNHEY and SMNVEV (reference sequence). The CDR3 totals 16 residues. Trimming removed 6 bases from V and 5 bases from J; junction bases left unmatched: 8. CDR3 in DNA: TGTGCCAGCAGCTCCGGCAGACTAGCGGGGGACAATGAGCAGTTCTTC. Amino acids: CASSSGRLAGDNEQFF.

This clone was observed a single time. The chain is built from TRBV10-3 and TRBJ1-2; 7 bases fit TRBD1. This CDR3 has 14 residues. V was pared by 6 bases and J by 0 bases, with 4 bases of the junction left unmatched. Germline values: CDR1 ENHRY, CDR2 SYGVKD. This chain's CDR3 is CAIRGTAANYGYTF. The CDR3 region has the DNA TGTGCCATCAGGGGGACAGCAGCTAACTATGGCTACACCTTC.

The chain combines TRBV7-8 with TRBJ1-5, with TRBD1 matching over 7 bases. The V segment lost 1 base and the J segment 0 bases; nucleotides outside the gene matches: 3. This CDR3 spans 16 amino acids. The germline V gene has CDR1 SGHVS and CDR2 FQNEAQ. CDR3 region: CASSLETGYSNQPQHF. DNA for the CDR3: TGTGCCAGCAGCTTAGAGACAGGGTATAGCAATCAGCCCCAGCATTTT.

The V gene is TRBV19, the J gene TRBJ1-2; the match to TRBD1 covers 8 bases. Losses at the gene ends were 9 bases for V and 0 bases for J; bases not matched to a gene: 6. The CDR3 spans 14 residues. Germline V CDR1 and CDR2: LNHDA, SQIVND (reference sequence). The CDR3 DNA reads TGTGCCAGCAACTTCAGGGGGCCTAACTATGGCTACACCTTC. Translating it yields CASNFRGPNYGYTF.

This clone has only a few counts. V gene TRBV6-6 combines with J gene TRBJ1-2; D is possibly TRBD1 (5 bases). The CDR3 sequence is 14 residues long. V was pared by 0 bases and J by 3 bases, with 8 bases between. CDR1 MNHNY and CDR2 SVGAGI come from the germline V gene (reference sequence). The CDR3 is CASSYSTVYYGYTF. DNA of the CDR3: TGTGCCAGCAGTTACTCGACAGTTTACTATGGCTACACCTTC.

V and J are TRBV5-1 and TRBJ2-3, with 7 positions matching TRBD2. With V trimmed by 4 bases and J by 2 bases, 13 bases remained unmatched. Germline CDR1 is SGHRS and CDR2 is YFSETQ. This CDR3 is 17 amino acids long. This CDR3 is CASSPSGGSQVTDTQYF. DNA of the CDR3: TGCGCCAGCAGCCCGTCGGGGGGTAGTCAAGTCACAGATACGCAGTATTTT.

The CDR3 spells CASRPRGSSYNEQFF. CDR3 nucleotides: TGTGCCAGCAGACCTCGGGGGTCCTCCTACAATGAGCAGTTCTTC. The V gene is TRBV5-4, the J gene TRBJ2-1; weak D call: TRBD2 (6 bases). The germline V and J ends were trimmed by 5 bases and 0 bases, with 12 bases remaining between them. From germline, CDR1 is SGHNT and CDR2 YYREEE (reference sequence). This CDR3 spans 15 amino acids.

The chain carries TRBV6-5 and TRBJ2-1; 10 bases line up with TRBD1. Germline-derived CDR1 and CDR2 are MNHEY and SVGAGI. V lost 4 bases and J lost 7; bases outside the gene matches: 7. The CDR3 runs 15 residues. CDR3 sequence (DNA): TGTGCCAGCAGTTCGCAAGGGACAGGGGCAAATGAGCAGTTCTTC. Translated, it gives CASSSQGTGANEQFF.